This TCR beta chain appears in the sequencing data of a study of cytomegalovirus exposure and HLA in healthy donors (dated by TCRdb to 2016 to 2017). Concerning the study at large: An earlier analysis of 550 to 700 of the donors reported roughly 300 Gb of sequence data and around 110 million unique TCR beta sequences from 150 million to 200 million T cells. An early release that covered approximately 600 HLA-typed donors contained around 330 gigabases of sequencing data and around 80 million unique TCR sequences. Of the 398 genotyped donors, 70% to 90% were placed in the genetic ancestry cluster associated with self-reported Caucasian donors. The study aimed to test whether signatures of past pathogen exposure could be identified by cataloging public T cell receptors. The study used immunosequencing to profile the T cell repertoires of 666 subjects and linked those repertoires to cytomegalovirus serostatus. Along with the approximately 600-subject first cohort, a separate validation cohort of approximately 110 different subjects was used. The study combined high-throughput TCR immunosequencing, statistical association of individual TCRs with disease status, and machine learning to predict cytomegalovirus infection status. A later analysis re-examined previously published TCR beta repertoires from roughly 720 donors and added high-resolution HLA genotyping to investigate patterns of TCR occurrence. Rather than drawing on any new phenotypic data, the later analysis identified candidate immune exposures from TCR beta sequences and the way those sequences occurred across donors. An earlier analysis of fewer than 750 of the donors used high-throughput TCR beta sequencing to judge whether each TCR beta V gene segment behaved as functional or pseudogenic. Donor age, sex, ethnicity and CMV serostatus were collected together with the repertoire data. In a later genetic analysis, genome-wide SNP genotypes for about 65% of the roughly 670 donors were used, and that subset was treated as a discovery cohort. Every discovery cohort repertoire had been produced on one sequencing platform. Class I and class II HLA loci were covered by the typing at four-digit resolution. Typing coverage varied by locus: roughly 629-630 donors for A, B, C, DRB1 and DQB1; more than 500 for DQA1; over 600 for DPA1; 450 to 480 for DPB1. Four or five DR-DQ haplotypes were treated as single units for association and clustering because of strong linkage in the cohort. Across 398 genotyped donors of the cohort, an average of roughly 250,000 unique TCR beta nucleotide sequences per donor were sequenced, and roughly a sixth of those sequences were non-productive.

The cohort consisted of 666 healthy bone marrow donors. All cohort members were sampled while nominally healthy, although unrecorded immune exposures were likely present. The donor was CMV seropositive and was included in the group of 250 to 350 seropositive cohort members. Each donor provided a peripheral blood sample, and peripheral blood mononuclear cells were used for TCR beta sequencing. The Qiagen DNeasy Blood Extraction Kit was used to extract genomic DNA from the blood cell samples. This clone came up a few times. This receptor's antigen is unknown. Qualities for individual bases were not recorded, and no much larger clone is one base off. Beyond this particular receptor, the publication reports: In both the original and validation cohorts, the classifier was reported to diagnose cytomegalovirus status with high specificity and sensitivity. In a later analysis, several top co-occurrence clusters were reported to appear linked to parvovirus B19, influenza, CMV and Epstein-Barr virus. In vitro tests confirmed that a few of the cytomegalovirus-associated TCR beta chains recognize cytomegalovirus antigens. According to a later analysis, TCR association rates differed among HLA loci, with DRB1 alleles showing the most associated TCRs and HLA-C alleles showing the fewest. Because counts were too low, roughly 18 rarely observed V segments, including chromosome 9 orphons, were left out of the earlier analysis of some 600 of the donors. It was suggested by the authors that the approach could potentially be generalized to other disease states and immunological phenotypes. Presence/absence analyses assumed roughly uniform sequencing depth across donors, an assumption that may not hold. A later analysis found that HLA-associated TCR beta chains were more clonally expanded and had lower generation probabilities than equally common non-associated chains. A further reported finding was that TCR beta sequences accurately predicted the HLA-A and HLA-B alleles for most subjects in the first cohort. HLA typing was unavailable for some donors at each locus, so association tests used only the typed subset. In a later analysis, around 17,000 TCR beta sequences were associated with specific HLA alleles at a false discovery rate of 0.05. In a later analysis, most CMV-associated TCR beta chains were found to appear HLA-restricted, with HLA associations seemingly driven largely by CMV exposure. In this cohort, only TCR beta chains were sequenced, and detectable features were limited by the absence of alpha or paired-chain data. While some public TCRs were present in many individuals, most TCR sequences turned up only very rarely across donors. The study listed 150 to 200 TCR beta chains as associated with cytomegalovirus. Immune exposure information for the cohort was limited to CMV serostatus. According to a later genetic analysis, donors in an Asian-associated ancestry cluster had fewer N-insertions in productive TCRs than the roughly 660-donor mean. The sequencing pipeline was judged likely to have produced a cluster of highly shared sequence variants as a technical artifact. Linkage disequilibrium might explain the correlated functional status among segregating V segments, but an unknown experimental factor could not be excluded. In an earlier analysis of approximately 590 of the donors, most TCR beta V segments appeared in productive rearrangements about 90% or about 30% of the time, broadly matching IMGT annotations. Strong co-occurrence of HLA alleles, especially DR and DQ, made assigning TCR associations to individual alleles difficult. V-gene and J-gene trimming of TCR beta chains was associated with a missense DCLRE1C variant in a later genetic analysis, and the association was replicated in an independent cohort.

The library relied on the immunoSEQ multiplex PCR assay. For the multiplex PCR, a mixture combining 60 forward primers for TCR Vbeta segments and 13 reverse primers for TCR Jbeta segments was used. The CDR3 region of rearranged TCR beta genes was amplified from genomic DNA by a multiplex PCR assay. On the Illumina HiSeq System, the amplified TCR beta libraries were sequenced as 87-base-pair reads. In the source study's methods: Across the 500 to 850 repertoires, a later analysis counted 75 million to 90 million unique TCR beta chains, roughly 11 million of which were shared by at least two donors. A nearest-neighbor algorithm error-corrected the raw reads and collapsed the reads into unique sequences, merging closely related sequences to remove PCR and sequencing errors. To assign V, D and J gene segments, CDR3 sequences were aligned to IMGT reference sequences. For a sequence to be retained, a match of at least six nucleotides to both a V gene segment and a J gene segment was required. A rearrangement was called productive if the CDR3 had no stop codons and remained in frame with V and J, and every other rearrangement was called non-productive. CDR3 was defined according to IMGT convention as the region running from the second conserved V-encoded cysteine to the conserved J-encoded phenylalanine. The earlier analysis of 550 to 650 of the donors excluded any sequence lacking an unambiguous match to a single V gene segment. In an earlier analysis of around 590 of the donors, a V segment was called functional when productive rearrangements were above 56.7%, and segregating when the standard deviation between donors exceeded 5%. A statistical classification framework was built for diagnosing cytomegalovirus status from the catalog of TCR beta chain sequences. In a later analysis, TCR nucleotide sequences were compared against IMGT/GENE-DB human TR gene sequences so that V and J genes could be assigned. A later analysis assigned CDR3 sequences and most-parsimonious VDJ recombination scenarios with the TCRdist pipeline. In a later analysis, each TCR beta chain was defined by its CDR3 amino acid sequence together with its V-gene family, and reads without a unique V-gene family were excluded. In a later analysis, a few hundred highly shared, low-generation-probability nucleotide sequences were removed to address suspected cross-contamination and a sequencing artifact. A later analysis calculated a clonal expansion index for each public chain from normalized within-repertoire ranks of inferred template counts. A later analysis computed generation probabilities with a VDJ recombination model fitted to out-of-frame rearrangements, and checked the results against IGoR. In a later analysis, TCR-TCR, TCR-HLA and TCR-CMV co-occurrence was scored with hypergeometric tests, and a repertoire-size bias correction was applied to TCR pairs. To estimate false discovery rates, a later analysis permuted the HLA or CMV assignments 20 times. In a later analysis, co-occurring TCRs were grouped using DBSCAN, and TCRdist sequence similarity was added for clustering within HLA-allele-positive subsets. Co-occurrence clustering excluded repertoires with fewer than 30,000 or more than 120,000 public chains, plus five with anomalous nucleotide sharing. Held by TCRdb, this immuneACCESS table contains in-frame sequences only and omits some clones. Under half of the omission traces to an unresolved V gene where checked; the cause of the rest is unknown. The D gene and trimming were derived from the DNA, and the V and J assignments and clone size from that table. This sample holds about 130,000 clones; roughly 70% were observed only once. Jointly, the top ten make up approximately 4% of the sample.

The sample was PBMCs. This receptor was identified in a man younger than 35 in good health and CMV-seropositive.

The CDR3 reads CASSYAGSGANVLTF. Here is the DNA: TGTGCCAGCAGTTACGCAGGGTCTGGGGCCAACGTCCTGACTTTC. The chain employs TRBV6-5 and TRBJ2-6, with a tentative D gene TRBD1 over 5 matching bases. The CDR1 and CDR2 encoded by the germline V gene are MNHEY and SVGAGI. Reading from cysteine to phenylalanine, the CDR3 counts 15 amino acids. Kept here is only the CDR3 DNA, which spans 45 bases and is read in frame from base 1. Cut back by 2 bases and 1 base, the V and J ends lie 6 bases apart.